This is a list of T cell receptor beta chains from one sample in a study of blood T cell repertoires in COVID-19. Measured with immunoSEQ multiplex PCR; TCRdb has only the in-frame clones, and not every one. Here the sample spans under 250,000 clones, 65% to 85% being singletons. The sequenced sample was peripheral blood. The receptors shown here come from a woman aged 40 to 49 who had recovered from COVID-19. CDR3s include the opening cysteine and the closing phenylalanine or tryptophan. A D gene is named only where the DNA matches it firmly. For some rows the clone size is stated as once, few or many, or as a class when expanded; others skip it.

D	V	size	J	length	CDR3	DNA
TRBD2	TRBV6-1	many	TRBJ2-7	15	CASSEVTSGGHEQYF	TGTGCCAGCAGTGAAGTGACTAGCGGGGGCCACGAGCAGTACTTC
.	TRBV6-5	few	TRBJ1-1	14	CASSYVGGNTEAFF	TGTGCCAGCAGTTACGTGGGGGGGAACACTGAAGCTTTCTTT
.	TRBV12-3/TRBV12-4	.	TRBJ2-7	13	CASSLFLGHEQYF	TGTGCCAGCAGTTTATTCCTTGGGCACGAGCAGTACTTC
TRBD1	TRBV6-4	.	TRBJ2-3	14	CASSGTGSTDTQYF	TGTGCCAGCAGTGGGACAGGGTCGACAGATACGCAGTATTTT
TRBD1	TRBV19	.	TRBJ1-6	13	CASTGEGSSPLHF	TGTGCCAGCACAGGGGAAGGGAGTTCACCCCTCCACTTT
.	TRBV6-5	.	TRBJ1-1	14	CASSYWGSSTEAFF	TGTGCCAGCAGTTACTGGGGCTCCAGCACTGAAGCTTTCTTT
TRBD1	TRBV24-1	.	TRBJ2-5	15	CATSDPGGAGETQYF	TGTGCCACCAGTGATCCAGGGGGTGCGGGAGAGACCCAGTACTTC
.	TRBV29-1	.	TRBJ2-3	14	CSVEDPVGTDTQYF	TGCAGCGTTGAAGATCCGGTTGGCACAGATACGCAGTATTTT
TRBD1	TRBV4-2	.	TRBJ1-4	16	CASSPTADRGNEKLFF	TGTGCCAGCAGCCCGACCGCGGACAGGGGGAATGAAAAACTGTTTTTT
.	TRBV27	.	TRBJ1-2	15	CASSRQGSANYGYTF	TGTGCCAGCAGTCGGCAGGGAAGCGCTAACTATGGCTACACCTTC
TRBD1	TRBV5-5	.	TRBJ1-2	15	CASSYGTASNYGYTF	TGTGCCAGCAGCTACGGGACAGCGTCTAACTATGGCTACACCTTC
TRBD1	TRBV5-1	once	TRBJ2-7	15	CASSNRDRGSYEQYF	TGCGCCAGCAGCAACCGGGACAGGGGTTCCTACGAGCAGTACTTC
.	TRBV3-1/TRBV3-2	.	TRBJ1-1	14	CASSQSGVNTEAFF	TGTGCCAGCAGCCAAAGCGGGGTGAACACTGAAGCTTTCTTT
.	TRBV7-9	.	TRBJ2-5	13	CASRGGVAETQYF	TGTGCCAGCAGAGGCGGGGTTGCAGAGACCCAGTACTTC
.	TRBV3-1/TRBV3-2	.	TRBJ1-5	15	CASSRKGSGVQPQHF	TGTGCCAGCAGCCGAAAAGGAAGCGGGGTCCAGCCCCAGCATTTT
.	TRBV4-1	.	TRBJ1-6	17	CASSPEAGSSYNSPLHF	TGCGCCAGCAGCCCCGAGGCGGGGAGCTCCTATAATTCACCCCTCCACTTT
.	TRBV27	.	TRBJ1-6	12	CASSFVSGPLHF	TGTGCCAGCAGTTTCGTCTCAGGGCCCCTCCACTTT
.	TRBV4-1	.	TRBJ2-7	16	CASSHAWTTAFYEQYF	TGCGCCAGCAGCCATGCGTGGACAACTGCTTTCTACGAGCAGTACTTC